These T cell receptor beta chains were read from a single sample in a study of blood T cell repertoires in COVID-19. Clones were read by immunoSEQ multiplex PCR, and TCRdb kept only the in-frame ones, dropping some. The table shows roughly 300,000 clones, with 70% to 90% occurring only once. The sequenced sample was PBMCs or T cells enriched from blood (not recorded which). The receptors originated from a man under 40 who had recovered from COVID-19. The CDR3 runs from the conserved cysteine through the conserved F or W. The order of the fields is clone size, D gene, V gene, J gene, CDR3 DNA, CDR3 protein. D genes are given only for firm matches. Size tells how often a clone was seen (once, few, many) or the class of an expanded clone, and some rows leave it out.

abundance: .; d_gene: .; v_gene: TRBV18; j_gene: TRBJ1-6; CDR3nt: TGTGCCAGCTCACCATCAGGCTCCTATAATTCACCCCTCCACTTT; CDR3aa: CASSPSGSYNSPLHF
abundance: .; d_gene: .; v_gene: TRBV4-1; j_gene: TRBJ1-1; CDR3nt: TGCGCCAGCAGCCACCCCCCGAACAGGCGGAACACTGAAGCTTTCTTT; CDR3aa: CASSHPPNRRNTEAFF
abundance: .; d_gene: .; v_gene: TRBV6-5; j_gene: TRBJ2-3; CDR3nt: TGTGCCAGCAGTTACTATCGCCCCCCGGCAGATACGCAGTATTTT; CDR3aa: CASSYYRPPADTQYF
abundance: .; d_gene: .; v_gene: TRBV4-1; j_gene: TRBJ2-5; CDR3nt: TGCGCCAGCAGCCCCCTAAGCAGGGAGACCCAGTACTTC; CDR3aa: CASSPLSRETQYF
abundance: .; d_gene: .; v_gene: TRBV5-8; j_gene: TRBJ1-3; CDR3nt: TGTGCCAGCAGCTTGGAACAGCTTGCCTCTGGAAACACCATATATTTT; CDR3aa: CASSLEQLASGNTIYF
abundance: few; d_gene: .; v_gene: TRBV6-1; j_gene: TRBJ1-6; CDR3nt: TGTGCCAGCAGTGAACCAGGTCCTAATTCACCCCTCCACTTT; CDR3aa: CASSEPGPNSPLHF
abundance: once; d_gene: TRBD1; v_gene: TRBV10-1; j_gene: TRBJ1-1; CDR3nt: TGCGCCAGCAGTACCGGGACAGGGAACACTGAAGCTTTCTTT; CDR3aa: CASSTGTGNTEAFF
abundance: .; d_gene: TRBD1; v_gene: TRBV6-2/TRBV6-3; j_gene: TRBJ1-4; CDR3nt: TGTGCCAGCAGTCTTTGGACAGGGGGTGAAAAACTGTTTTTT; CDR3aa: CASSLWTGGEKLFF
abundance: .; d_gene: .; v_gene: TRBV29-1; j_gene: TRBJ1-2; CDR3nt: TGCAGCGTTGAAACGGTGGGGACATGGGGCTACACCTTC; CDR3aa: CSVETVGTWGYTF
abundance: .; d_gene: .; v_gene: TRBV11-2; j_gene: TRBJ1-1; CDR3nt: TGTGCCAGCAGCACGACAGAATTCTCCCTTATAATCAGTGAAGCTTTCTTT; CDR3aa: CASSTTEFSLIISEAFF
abundance: once; d_gene: .; v_gene: TRBV6-1; j_gene: TRBJ2-1; CDR3nt: TGTGCCAGCAGTGAGTCCAGTTACAATGAGCAGTTCTTC; CDR3aa: CASSESSYNEQFF
abundance: .; d_gene: .; v_gene: TRBV4-1; j_gene: TRBJ2-2; CDR3nt: TGCGCCAGCAGCCAAGTTCGGGTCTCTGGCACCGGGGAGCTGTTTTTT; CDR3aa: CASSQVRVSGTGELFF
abundance: .; d_gene: TRBD2; v_gene: TRBV7-2; j_gene: TRBJ2-5; CDR3nt: TGTGCCAGCAGCTTACGGTTGGCTAGCGGACTGAAAGAGACCCAGTACTTC; CDR3aa: CASSLRLASGLKETQYF
abundance: .; d_gene: .; v_gene: TRBV5-4; j_gene: TRBJ1-4; CDR3nt: TGTGCCAGCAGCCCTTGGCGGGTAGACCCAACTAATGAAAAACTGTTTTTT; CDR3aa: CASSPWRVDPTNEKLFF
abundance: .; d_gene: .; v_gene: TRBV6-5; j_gene: TRBJ2-7; CDR3nt: TGTGCCAGCAGTTATGTGGCAGGACACTACGAGCAGTACTTC; CDR3aa: CASSYVAGHYEQYF
abundance: .; d_gene: TRBD1; v_gene: TRBV18; j_gene: TRBJ2-7; CDR3nt: TGTGCCAGCTCACCACGGGGGACAGGGCCCCTCGAGCAGTACTTC; CDR3aa: CASSPRGTGPLEQYF
abundance: .; d_gene: .; v_gene: TRBV5-4; j_gene: TRBJ2-3; CDR3nt: TGTGCCAGCAGCTTTCGAGGTTTCACAGATACGCAGTATTTT; CDR3aa: CASSFRGFTDTQYF
abundance: .; d_gene: .; v_gene: TRBV7-7; j_gene: TRBJ2-5; CDR3nt: TGTGCTAGCAGCTTTTTGGGAGGGGGCCAAGAGACCCAGTACTTC; CDR3aa: CASSFLGGGQETQYF
abundance: .; d_gene: TRBD1; v_gene: TRBV6-5; j_gene: TRBJ2-7; CDR3nt: TGTGCCACCTGGGGACAGGGGGCGCGTTCCTACGAGCAGTACTTC; CDR3aa: CATWGQGARSYEQYF
abundance: .; d_gene: TRBD1; v_gene: TRBV5-4; j_gene: TRBJ1-2; CDR3nt: TGTGCCAGCAGCTTGGACGGGGACAGGGGGGGCTATGGCTACACCTTC; CDR3aa: CASSLDGDRGGYGYTF
abundance: .; d_gene: .; v_gene: TRBV24-1; j_gene: TRBJ1-5; CDR3nt: TGTGCCACCAGTGATTTTGAGGGATCTCAGCCCCAGCATTTT; CDR3aa: CATSDFEGSQPQHF
abundance: .; d_gene: .; v_gene: TRBV7-9; j_gene: TRBJ2-7; CDR3nt: TGTGCCAGCAGCTCCGAGTTCGGGGGTGTCTTCTACGAGCAGTACTTC; CDR3aa: CASSSEFGGVFYEQYF
abundance: .; d_gene: .; v_gene: TRBV5-1; j_gene: TRBJ2-7; CDR3nt: TGCGCCAGCAGCTTGGCCGTACAGGGCGTTGGGCTCCTTAACGAGCAGTACTTC; CDR3aa: CASSLAVQGVGLLNEQYF
abundance: .; d_gene: TRBD1; v_gene: TRBV7-9; j_gene: TRBJ1-4; CDR3nt: TGTGCCAGCAGCCTCCCCCGTCAGGGGGCAACTAATGAAAAACTGTTTTTT; CDR3aa: CASSLPRQGATNEKLFF
abundance: .; d_gene: TRBD1; v_gene: TRBV18; j_gene: TRBJ1-2; CDR3nt: TGTGCCAGCTCACCATTTACAGGGGCCGAGAACTATGGCTACACCTTC; CDR3aa: CASSPFTGAENYGYTF
abundance: .; d_gene: TRBD1; v_gene: TRBV5-1; j_gene: TRBJ1-1; CDR3nt: TGCGCCAGCAGCTGGGACAGGGGTGGCACTGAAGCTTTCTTT; CDR3aa: CASSWDRGGTEAFF
abundance: once; d_gene: TRBD1; v_gene: TRBV4-1; j_gene: TRBJ1-2; CDR3nt: TGCGCCAGCAGCCAAGAAGTGACAGGGGGTTTGGGCTACACCTTC; CDR3aa: CASSQEVTGGLGYTF
abundance: .; d_gene: TRBD1; v_gene: TRBV9; j_gene: TRBJ1-2; CDR3nt: TGTGCCAGCAGCGGGACAGGAAGAAACTATGGCTACACCTTC; CDR3aa: CASSGTGRNYGYTF
abundance: .; d_gene: TRBD1; v_gene: TRBV11-2; j_gene: TRBJ2-1; CDR3nt: TGTGCCAGCAGCTCCCCCCCCCGGGACAGGGGCTTCTGGGAGCAGTTCTTC; CDR3aa: CASSSPPRDRGFWEQFF
abundance: .; d_gene: TRBD1; v_gene: TRBV7-9; j_gene: TRBJ1-2; CDR3nt: TGTGCCAGCAGCTCGGGCGGACAGGGGAAGGGTAATGGCTACACCTTC; CDR3aa: CASSSGGQGKGNGYTF
abundance: .; d_gene: TRBD1; v_gene: TRBV27; j_gene: TRBJ1-2; CDR3nt: TGTGCCAGCAGTTCCCTACCTGGGACAGGGGTGTCCTATGGCTACACCTTC; CDR3aa: CASSSLPGTGVSYGYTF
abundance: .; d_gene: TRBD1; v_gene: TRBV7-9; j_gene: TRBJ2-1; CDR3nt: TGTGCCAGCAGCGCCGGGACAGGGGTTTATAGTGAGCAGTTCTTC; CDR3aa: CASSAGTGVYSEQFF
abundance: .; d_gene: .; v_gene: TRBV29-1; j_gene: TRBJ1-1; CDR3nt: TGCAGCGTTGGCAGGCATCAAAACACTGAAGCTTTCTTT; CDR3aa: CSVGRHQNTEAFF
abundance: .; d_gene: .; v_gene: TRBV6-5; j_gene: TRBJ1-1; CDR3nt: TGTGCCAGCAGTTACTCTATAAACGACAGGTCCACTGAAGCTTTCTTT; CDR3aa: CASSYSINDRSTEAFF
abundance: .; d_gene: TRBD2; v_gene: TRBV4-1; j_gene: TRBJ2-7; CDR3nt: TGCGCCAGCAGCCAAGGAGTGGGGACTAGCGCTTACTACGAGCAGTACTTC; CDR3aa: CASSQGVGTSAYYEQYF
abundance: .; d_gene: TRBD1; v_gene: TRBV7-8; j_gene: TRBJ2-1; CDR3nt: TGTGCCAGCAGCGGAGAACAGGGGGCACCCTACAATGAGCAGTTCTTC; CDR3aa: CASSGEQGAPYNEQFF
abundance: .; d_gene: .; v_gene: TRBV15; j_gene: TRBJ2-7; CDR3nt: TGTGCCACCAGCAGGAGTGGAGGGGGCGACTACGAGCAGTACTTC; CDR3aa: CATSRSGGGDYEQYF
abundance: .; d_gene: .; v_gene: TRBV6-6; j_gene: TRBJ2-1; CDR3nt: TGTGCCAGCAGTTACAGCAGGGAACCATTTTTCTTC; CDR3aa: CASSYSREPFFF
abundance: once; d_gene: .; v_gene: TRBV7-9; j_gene: TRBJ1-3; CDR3nt: TGTGCCAGCAGCCGAGAGGACAGCCGCTCTGGAAACACCATATATTTT; CDR3aa: CASSREDSRSGNTIYF
abundance: .; d_gene: .; v_gene: TRBV7-9; j_gene: TRBJ1-2; CDR3nt: TGTGCCAGCAGCTTAAGAGGGAGAGGCTACACCTTC; CDR3aa: CASSLRGRGYTF
abundance: .; d_gene: .; v_gene: TRBV6-5; j_gene: TRBJ1-4; CDR3nt: TGTGCCAGCTCCCGGGGGGAGGCTGAAAAACTGTTTTTT; CDR3aa: CASSRGEAEKLFF
abundance: once; d_gene: .; v_gene: TRBV27; j_gene: TRBJ1-4; CDR3nt: TGTGCCAGCAGTTCGGACTGGGATGAAAAACTGTTTTTT; CDR3aa: CASSSDWDEKLFF
abundance: .; d_gene: .; v_gene: TRBV6-5; j_gene: TRBJ1-2; CDR3nt: TGTGCCAGCAGACTAGGCGGGGGACTCGTCGGCTACACCTTC; CDR3aa: CASRLGGGLVGYTF
abundance: .; d_gene: .; v_gene: TRBV2; j_gene: TRBJ1-1; CDR3nt: TGTGCCAGCAGTATTGACAGGAACACTGAAGCTTTCTTT; CDR3aa: CASSIDRNTEAFF
abundance: .; d_gene: TRBD1; v_gene: TRBV5-8; j_gene: TRBJ2-7; CDR3nt: TGTGCCAGCAGCCTCTGGGGGCAGGGGGCGAACGAGCAGTACTTC; CDR3aa: CASSLWGQGANEQYF
abundance: .; d_gene: .; v_gene: TRBV6-2/TRBV6-3; j_gene: TRBJ1-4; CDR3nt: TGTGCCAGCAGTTACCGCGGGATCCCTAATGAAAAACTGTTTTTT; CDR3aa: CASSYRGIPNEKLFF
abundance: few; d_gene: .; v_gene: TRBV4-1; j_gene: TRBJ2-5; CDR3nt: TGCGCCAGCAGCCGCCAAGGGGGAAAGGGAGAGACCCAGTACTTC; CDR3aa: CASSRQGGKGETQYF
abundance: .; d_gene: TRBD1; v_gene: TRBV24-1; j_gene: TRBJ1-5; CDR3nt: TGTGCCACCAGTGACCCCGGGACAGAATATAGCAATCAGCCCCAGCATTTT; CDR3aa: CATSDPGTEYSNQPQHF
abundance: .; d_gene: TRBD1; v_gene: TRBV3-1/TRBV3-2; j_gene: TRBJ2-3; CDR3nt: TGTGCCAGCGGACCGGGACAGCGCACAGATACGCAGTATTTT; CDR3aa: CASGPGQRTDTQYF
abundance: .; d_gene: .; v_gene: TRBV20-1; j_gene: TRBJ1-5; CDR3nt: TGCAGTGCCAGCGAAAACCAGCCCCAGCATTTT; CDR3aa: CSASENQPQHF
abundance: .; d_gene: .; v_gene: TRBV9; j_gene: TRBJ2-7; CDR3nt: TGTGCCAGCAGCGTAGCAACAGAAAGCTACGAGCAGTACTTC; CDR3aa: CASSVATESYEQYF
abundance: .; d_gene: .; v_gene: TRBV6-4; j_gene: TRBJ1-6; CDR3nt: TGTGCCAATTCGGACAGACGCTCCTATAATTCACCCCTCCACTTT; CDR3aa: CANSDRRSYNSPLHF
abundance: .; d_gene: .; v_gene: TRBV6-6; j_gene: TRBJ1-4; CDR3nt: TGTGCCAGCAGTTACTCGACTCAGGGGACCTTTGAAAAACTGTTTTTT; CDR3aa: CASSYSTQGTFEKLFF
abundance: .; d_gene: .; v_gene: TRBV30; j_gene: TRBJ2-3; CDR3nt: TGTGCCTGGAGGAGGGGGATCACAGATACGCAGTATTTT; CDR3aa: CAWRRGITDTQYF
abundance: .; d_gene: .; v_gene: TRBV7-2; j_gene: TRBJ1-1; CDR3nt: TGTGCCAGCAGCTCCCAGGGGCGATGGGCTTTCTTT; CDR3aa: CASSSQGRWAFF
abundance: .; d_gene: TRBD1; v_gene: TRBV5-1; j_gene: TRBJ2-7; CDR3nt: TGCGCCAGTTCGCGACAGGGCTCCTACGAGCAGTACTTC; CDR3aa: CASSRQGSYEQYF
abundance: .; d_gene: .; v_gene: TRBV15; j_gene: TRBJ1-1; CDR3nt: TGTGCCACCAGCAGAGCAGACACTGAAGCTTTCTTT; CDR3aa: CATSRADTEAFF